Sequencing of this TCR beta chain was carried out in a study of shared clonotypes between healthy human individuals. CDR1 is GTSNPN, CDR2 SVGIG, per germline (reference sequence). The CDR3 has 15 residues. The J segment lost 3 bases and the V segment lost 2 bases, leaving 9 bases of the junction unmatched. Clones were sequenced by immunoSEQ multiplex PCR, and TCRdb holds only the in-frame ones, with some missing. The sample carries about 2.3 million clones, about 92% recorded once. The receptor comes from a man aged 18 to 29 in good health. Some clones in this sample may be carry-over from other donors' samples. The V gene is TRBV30, the J gene TRBJ2-7, with 8 nucleotides matching TRBD1. Sequenced material: naive CD4+ T cells from PBMCs. Noted subset: CD45RA+ positively selected. The CDR3 loop is CAWSLSWDRSYEQYF. DNA of the CDR3: TGTGCCTGGAGTCTCAGTTGGGACAGGAGCTACGAGCAGTACTTC.